A single sample is the source of the 23 T cell receptor beta chains below, sequenced in a study of molecular identifiers for immune sequencing clone quantification. One entry per CDR3 protein results from TCRdb running MiXCR on the PCR reads. The sample consists of approximately 500,000 distinct CDR3 sequences, about a fifth of them appearing once. Sequencing was performed on naive CD8+ T cells from blood, with Jurkat cell RNA spiked in. Noted subset: FACS-sorted CD8+CD4-CCR7+CD45RA+ naive T cells. The receptors come from a human donor in good health. Some libraries in this study had Jurkat cell RNA spiked in.

This clonotype has just a few counts. The rearrangement uses TRBV19 and TRBJ1-5, with TRBD1 as a possible D gene (6 bases). The CDR3 contains 13 residues. The ends were cut back, 9 bases at V and 7 bases at J, with 16 bases in the middle. Germline CDR1 and CDR2: LNHDA and SQIVND (reference sequence). CDR3 sequence (DNA): TGTGCCAGCGAGTGGGGGGGGCTGCAGCCCCAGCATTTT. It is translated as CASEWGGLQPQHF. Looking up the rest from reference TRBV19 and TRBJ1-5 gives the full variable domain: DGGITQSPKYLFRKEGQNVTLSCEQNLNHDAMYWYRQDPGQGLRLIYYSQIVNDFQKGDIAEGYSVSREKKESFPLTVTSAQKNPTAFYLCASEWGGLQPQHFGDGTRLSIL.

The sample holds many counts of this clonotype. V and J are TRBV27 and TRBJ2-1, with 12 bases that match TRBD2. V trimming: 5 bases; J trimming: 9 bases; junction bases outside the gene matches: 8. This CDR3 contains 15 residues. From germline, CDR1 is MNHEY and CDR2 SMNVEV (reference sequence). Written as DNA, the CDR3 is TGTGCCAGCAGTCTAGCGGGGGGGCTTGTTGGTGAGCAGTTCTTC. Protein sequence: CASSLAGGLVGEQFF.

The sample holds many counts of this clonotype. The chain recombines TRBV6-2 or TRBV6-3 with TRBJ2-3; 7 nucleotides match TRBD2. Per the germline V gene, CDR1 is MNHEY and CDR2 is SVGEGT. The ends lost 0 bases at V and 0 bases at J; junction bases unmatched: 3. This CDR3 has 16 amino acids. The DNA of the CDR3 is TGTGCCAGCAGTTACTCGGAGCGGGACAGCACAGATACGCAGTATTTT. Protein product: CASSYSERDSTDTQYF.

This clonotype was observed many times. The chain recombines TRBV7-6 with TRBJ1-1; 7 nucleotides line up with TRBD1. CDR3 length: 14 amino acids. CDR1 is SGHVS, CDR2 FNYEAQ, per germline. Trimming removed 4 bases from V and 5 bases from J; junction bases left unmatched: 7. Written as DNA, the CDR3 is TGTGCCAGCAGCTCGACGACAGGGCTGACTGAAGCTTTCTTT. This gives the protein CASSSTTGLTEAFF.

In this sample, this clonotype turned up many times. This CDR3 is CASSYYGGLNTEAFF. The CDR3 DNA is TGTGCCAGCAGTTACTACGGGGGATTGAACACTGAAGCTTTCTTT. The gene calls are TRBV6-5 and TRBJ1-1, with D perhaps matching TRBD1 (5 bases). Germline V gene sequence: CDR1 MNHEY, CDR2 SVGAGI. Trimming cost V 1 base and J 0 bases, with 9 bases left between them. The CDR3 totals 15 residues.

Only a few counts were recorded for this clonotype. The V and J genes are TRBV12-3 or TRBV12-4 and TRBJ1-2; TRBD1 aligns across 7 bases. After removal of 5 bases from V and 4 bases from J, the junction contained 13 bases not matched to a gene. The CDR3 covers 16 residues. The CDR3 spells CASSQTTHGDSYGYTF. CDR3 DNA sequence: TGTGCCAGCAGTCAAACTACCCATGGGGACAGCTATGGCTACACCTTC.

This clonotype has at least ten counts. The V call is TRBV6-5, the J call TRBJ2-1, with D perhaps matching TRBD2 (6 bases). This CDR3 is 14 amino acids long. The germline V gene has CDR1 MNHEY and CDR2 SVGAGI. The germline V and J ends were trimmed by 8 bases and 0 bases, with 11 bases remaining between them. CDR3 DNA sequence: TGTGCCAGCCAGTGGAGGGGCTCCTACAATGAGCAGTTCTTC. This translates into CASQWRGSYNEQFF.

This clonotype was picked up many times. The V and J genes are TRBV4-1 and TRBJ1-5, with D unresolved. Per germline, CDR1 MGHRA and CDR2 YSYEKL. The CDR3 consists of 16 residues. Trimming shortened V by 3 bases and J by 3 bases, and 15 bases separated the two germline ends. The CDR3 sequence: CASSQTGPGYNQPQHF. CDR3 sequence (DNA): TGCGCCAGCAGCCAGACGGGCCCCGGGTACAATCAGCCCCAGCATTTT.

This clonotype was recorded a few times. The V call is TRBV30, the J call TRBJ1-1; D gene ambiguous. This CDR3 is built from 14 residues. The germline V gene has CDR1 GTSNPN and CDR2 SVGIG (reference sequence). V was trimmed by 0 bases and J by 7 bases, leaving 15 bases between them. The CDR3 DNA follows: TGTGCCTGGAGTGTTACAGACGGCATAGTTGAAGCTTTCTTT. Its translation is CAWSVTDGIVEAFF.

The gene calls are TRBV30 and TRBJ2-7; maybe TRBD1 (7 bases). Germline-derived CDR1 and CDR2 are GTSNPN and SVGIG (reference sequence). Trimming took 6 bases from V and 5 from J, leaving 20 bases between them. The CDR3 runs 14 residues. This chain's CDR3 is CACTQGGVVHEQYF. CDR3 nucleotide sequence: TGTGCCTGCACGCAGGGGGGAGTAGTCCACGAGCAGTACTTC.

Concerning this clonotype: At one end, the junction sequence differs from germline, possibly due to a read error. V usage is TRBV30 and J usage is TRBJ2-5; the D gene is possibly TRBD2 (6 bases). Germline values: CDR1 GTSNPN, CDR2 SVGIG (reference sequence). This CDR3 region has 17 residues. CDR3 region: CTWSLRGRAIPQETQYF. CDR3 sequence (DNA): TGTACCTGGAGCCTGCGGGGCAGGGCCATCCCCCAAGAGACCCAGTACTTC. Based on the CDR3 plus reference TRBV30 and TRBJ2-5, the full variable domain is SQTIHQWPATLVQPVGSPLSLECTVEGTSNPNLYWYRQAAGRGLQLLFYSVGIGQISSEVPQNLSASRPQDRQFILSSKKLLLSDSGFYLCTWSLRGRAIPQETQYFGPGTRLLVL.

This clonotype was seen at least ten times. The chain is built from TRBV4-3 and TRBJ1-1, with D possibly matching TRBD1 (5 bases). CDR1 LGHNA and CDR2 YSLEER come from the germline V gene. Trimming stripped 3 bases from V and 0 bases from J, with 11 bases between. CDR3 size: 15 residues. CDR3 coding DNA: TGCGCCAGCAGCCAGTATACGGGGCTGAACACTGAAGCTTTCTTT. Its translation: CASSQYTGLNTEAFF.

As concerns this clonotype: An end of the junction does not agree with germline; a read error may underlie this. J is TRBJ2-2 and V is TRBV19; a possible D gene is TRBD2 (6 bases). This CDR3 spans 13 amino acids. CDR1 is LNHDA and CDR2 is SQIVND in the germline V gene (reference sequence). DNA for the CDR3: TGTGCCAGTAGTGTTCTGGCGTCCGGGGGGCTGTTTTTT. It encodes CASSVLASGGLFF.

This clonotype was observed a few times. This sequence joins TRBV2 and TRBJ1-3; TRBD1 matches at 10 bases. CDR3 length equals 15 residues. After removal of 6 bases from V and 2 bases from J, the junction contained 4 bases not matched to a gene. CDR1 is SNHLY and CDR2 is FYNNEI in the germline V gene. The CDR3 region is CASRPGTGAGNTIYF. Here the CDR3 DNA reads TGTGCCAGCAGGCCAGGGACAGGGGCTGGAAACACCATATATTTT.

V gene TRBV12-3 or TRBV12-4 combines with J gene TRBJ1-1; tentative D call: TRBD1 (5 bases). The CDR3 totals 14 residues. V was pared by 4 bases and J by 9 bases, with 18 bases between. The CDR3 region has the DNA TGTGCCAGCAGTTCCGCCGACGGGGGAGTTAAAGCTTTCTTT. Its translation: CASSSADGGVKAFF.

This clonotype was seen only a few times. The chain carries TRBV29-1 and TRBJ2-1, with 7 bases identical to TRBD2. The length of the CDR3 is 13 residues. Trimming removed 5 bases from V and 7 bases from J; junction bases left unmatched: 8. Germline V gene lookup returns CDR1 SQVTM and CDR2 ANQGSEA. In DNA form, the CDR3 reads TGCAGCGTTTCGGCGGGAGCGGCAAATGAGCAGTTCTTC. Protein sequence: CSVSAGAANEQFF.

About this clonotype itself: This clone may be a read error of a much larger clone one base away. The chain is built from TRBV30 and TRBJ1-3, with D unresolved. Germline V CDR1 and CDR2: GTSNPN, SVGIG (reference sequence). This CDR3 has 14 residues. The CDR3 DNA sequence: TGTGCCTGGAGTGTAGGAGGGTCTGGAAACACCATACATTTT. Translation gives CAWSVGGSGNTIHF.

This clonotype was seen many times. The chain links TRBV7-9 to TRBJ1-4, with D uncertain. Germline V gene sequence: CDR1 SEHNR, CDR2 FQNEAQ (reference sequence). The V end lost 5 bases, the J end lost 2 bases, and 9 bases lay between the germline ends. There are 14 residues in the CDR3. This CDR3 reads CASSPRATNEKLFF. The CDR3 nucleotides read TGTGCCAGCAGCCCCCGGGCGACTAATGAAAAACTGTTTTTT.

Concerning this clonotype: A much larger clone differs by one base, so this may be a read error. The rearrangement uses TRBV6-5 and TRBJ1-1; D unclear. The CDR3 is 12 residues long. The germline gives CDR1 MNHEY, CDR2 SVGAGI. The CDR3 loop is CASGQMNTEASF. The DNA of the CDR3 is TGTGCCAGCGGGCAGATGAACACTGAAGCTTCCTTT.

This clonotype showed up many times. This chain joins TRBV12-5 and TRBJ2-3; 7 positions agree with TRBD1. Germline V gene sequence: CDR1 LGHNT, CDR2 FRNRAP. J was trimmed by 6 bases and V by 6 bases; bases with no gene match: 6. The CDR3 consists of 13 residues. CDR3 coding DNA: TGTGCTAGTGGCCCTCCACAGGGGGATACGCAGTATTTT. Its translation is CASGPPQGDTQYF. The variable domain in full, completed from reference TRBV12-5 and TRBJ2-3, reads DARVTQTPRHKVTEMGQEVTMRCQPILGHNTVFWYRQTMMQGLELLAYFRNRAPLDDSGMPKDRFSAEMPDATLATLKIQPSEPRDSAVYFCASGPPQGDTQYFGPGTRLTVL.

The table lists this clonotype with many counts. The gene calls are TRBV12-3 or TRBV12-4 and TRBJ2-3, with D unresolved. V lost 6 bases to trimming and J lost 5 bases, with 9 bases between them. CDR3 length equals 12 residues. CDR3 DNA sequence: TGTGCCAGCAGCTCCTATGAAGATACGCAGTATTTT. Translated, it gives CASSSYEDTQYF.

The chain couples TRBV12-3 or TRBV12-4 to TRBJ2-3; D perhaps matches TRBD2 (6 bases). CDR3 size: 21 residues. Trimming stripped 3 bases from V and 4 bases from J, with 32 bases between. CDR3 region: CASSFSPVKMGQTGGADTQYF. The CDR3 coding sequence is TGTGCCAGCAGTTTTTCTCCGGTAAAGATGGGGCAAACCGGCGGGGCAGATACGCAGTATTTT.

This rearrangement joins TRBV10-3 to TRBJ2-7; the match to TRBD1 covers 10 bases. Looked up from germline, CDR1 is ENHRY and CDR2 is SYGVKD. The length of the CDR3 is 16 residues. Trimming removed 4 bases from V and 2 bases from J; junction bases left unmatched: 8. The CDR3 region has the DNA TGTGCCATCAGTGCTCAGAGGACAGGGGGTCCCTACGAGCAGTACTTC. It is translated as CAISAQRTGGPYEQYF.